Below are 10 T cell receptor beta chains sequenced from a single sample in a study of cytotoxic CD8 clonotypes in ibrutinib-treated CLL. Profiling relied on immunoSEQ multiplex PCR, and the TCRdb table lists in-frame clones only, not all of them. The data contain just over 200,000 clones, more than 65% of them singletons. Sample: PBMCs, taken after 12 months of ibrutinib treatment. The receptors stem from a human donor with chronic lymphocytic leukemia.

The rearrangement uses TRBV19 and TRBJ2-5; D is possibly TRBD1 or TRBD2 (7 bases each). With 5 bases removed from V and 4 bases from J, the gap between germline ends came to 20 bases. This CDR3 has 16 residues. Germline values: CDR1 LNHDA, CDR2 SQIVND (reference sequence). The CDR3 loop reads CASSLRQGGLGETQYF. CDR3 DNA sequence: TGTGCCAGTAGTCTCCGACAGGGAGGGTTGGGAGAGACCCAGTACTTC.

The rearrangement links TRBV6-6 to TRBJ2-2; tentative D call: TRBD1 (6 bases). Deletions cut 8 bases from V and 6 bases from J, with 16 bases between. Germline CDR1 reads MNHNY; CDR2 reads SVGAGI (reference sequence). This CDR3 spans 14 amino acids. CDR3 in amino acids: CASLDSKQPGELFF. The CDR3 region has the DNA TGTGCCAGCCTGGACAGCAAACAGCCCGGGGAGCTGTTTTTT.

The chain combines TRBV7-9 with TRBJ2-5; TRBD2 might be the D (5 bases). Germline values: CDR1 SEHNR, CDR2 FQNEAQ (reference sequence). V was cut by 5 bases and J by 3 bases, with 10 bases left in between. This CDR3 has 13 residues. CDR3 residues: CASSPDGEETQYF. Written as DNA, the CDR3 is TGTGCCAGCAGCCCGGACGGGGAAGAGACCCAGTACTTC.

The CDR3 spells CASSISKAYGYTF. The CDR3 bases are TGTGCCAGTAGTATAAGTAAGGCCTATGGCTACACCTTC. The J gene is TRBJ1-2, the V gene TRBV19; D is unresolved. V lost 2 bases and J lost 4, with 8 bases in between. Germline-derived CDR1 and CDR2 are LNHDA and SQIVND (reference sequence). The CDR3 extends over 13 amino acids.

This clone was detected only a few times. CDR3 sequence reads: CASSEYNPPMQYTF. The CDR3 DNA reads as TGTGCCAGCAGTGAATATAACCCCCCTATGCAGTACACCTTC. V gene TRBV25-1 combines with J gene TRBJ1-2; no clear D. Germline assignment: CDR1 MGHDK and CDR2 SYGVNS. The CDR3 covers 14 residues. V was clipped by 0 bases and J by 11 bases, with 16 bases between them.

This rearrangement joins TRBV7-9 to TRBJ2-7; D may match TRBD1 or TRBD2 (6 bases each). V dropped 3 bases and J dropped 5 bases, with 14 bases sitting between them. Per the germline V gene, CDR1 is SEHNR and CDR2 is FQNEAQ (reference sequence). The CDR3 contains 14 residues. CDR3 in amino acids: CASSFVGGLDEQYF. As DNA, the CDR3 is TGTGCCAGCAGCTTCGTCGGGGGCCTGGACGAGCAGTACTTC.

J is TRBJ2-2 and V is TRBV6-5, with D perhaps matching TRBD1 (6 bases). Germline V lookup: CDR1 MNHEY, CDR2 SVGAGI. This CDR3 is built from 15 residues. V gave up 6 bases and J gave up 3 bases, with 14 bases separating them. CDR3 in amino acids: CASSGDTRDTGELFF. The CDR3 DNA sequence: TGTGCCAGCAGCGGGGACACCCGAGACACCGGGGAGCTGTTTTTT.

This chain connects TRBV14 to TRBJ1-1, with D perhaps TRBD1 (6 bases). CDR1 is SGHDN and CDR2 is FVKESK in the germline V gene. The V end was cut by 4 bases, the J end by 6 bases, with 15 bases between. The CDR3 is 14 residues long. CDR3 sequence: CASSPTNRAPEAFF. In DNA, the CDR3 is TGTGCCAGCAGCCCCACGAACAGGGCCCCTGAAGCTTTCTTT.

As DNA, the CDR3 is TGTGCCAGCAGTTTCAGGCAGGGGACGCAGCCCCAGCATTTT. Translating it yields CASSFRQGTQPQHF. V gene TRBV5-6 combines with J gene TRBJ1-5; D might be TRBD1 (6 bases). The germline CDR1 and CDR2 sequences are SGHDT and YYEEEE. This CDR3 contains 14 residues. The V and J ends lost 5 bases and 7 bases respectively, with 16 bases between them.

This clone was detected only a few times. The chain has TRBV9 and TRBJ2-1; D may be TRBD2 (6 bases). Germline CDR1 SGDLS, CDR2 YYNGEE. V was clipped by 3 bases and J by 6 bases, with 10 bases between them. CDR3 length: 13 amino acids. The CDR3 here is CASSGGTRNEQFF. CDR3 DNA: TGTGCCAGCAGCGGCGGGACCCGCAATGAGCAGTTCTTC.